This TCR beta chain is from a study of blood T cell repertoires in COVID-19. Across the whole study: The United States, Italy and Spain provided the acute and convalescent COVID-19 samples.

J was trimmed by 5 bases and V by 10 bases; bases with no gene match: 11. Per the germline V gene, CDR1 is LNHDA and CDR2 is SQIVND (reference sequence). CDR3 length equals 14 residues. Only in-frame clones appear in the TCRdb table, and some are missing; sequencing was by immunoSEQ multiplex PCR. The sample lists around 260,000 clones, roughly 86% occurring once. The TCR originated in a woman aged 45 to 65 with acute or convalescent COVID-19. The chain links TRBV19 to TRBJ2-3, with 8 bases identical to TRBD2. The sequencing input was peripheral blood. The CDR3 sequence is CATSLAGGGDTQYF. CDR3 sequence (DNA): TGTGCCACCTCCTTGGCGGGAGGTGGAGATACGCAGTATTTT.